This T cell receptor beta chain was found in a study of T cell repertoires in urothelial bladder cancer. Measured with immunoSEQ multiplex PCR; TCRdb has only the in-frame clones, and not every one. This sample yields roughly 8,800 clones, of which about 54% are seen a single time; around 30% belongs to the top ten. This clone was found a few times. V was shortened by 4 bases and J by 3 bases, with 15 bases between the two germline ends. The germline gives CDR1 SGHRS, CDR2 YFSETQ. This CDR3 spans 15 amino acids. The clonotype comes from a human donor with urothelial carcinoma. The V and J genes are TRBV5-1 and TRBJ2-3; TRBD2 might be the D (7 bases). The sample comprised tumor-infiltrating cells from bladder cancer. The CDR3 region is CASSATGGDTDTQYF. The CDR3 DNA reads as TGCGCCAGCAGCGCGACGGGGGGCGATACAGATACGCAGTATTTT.